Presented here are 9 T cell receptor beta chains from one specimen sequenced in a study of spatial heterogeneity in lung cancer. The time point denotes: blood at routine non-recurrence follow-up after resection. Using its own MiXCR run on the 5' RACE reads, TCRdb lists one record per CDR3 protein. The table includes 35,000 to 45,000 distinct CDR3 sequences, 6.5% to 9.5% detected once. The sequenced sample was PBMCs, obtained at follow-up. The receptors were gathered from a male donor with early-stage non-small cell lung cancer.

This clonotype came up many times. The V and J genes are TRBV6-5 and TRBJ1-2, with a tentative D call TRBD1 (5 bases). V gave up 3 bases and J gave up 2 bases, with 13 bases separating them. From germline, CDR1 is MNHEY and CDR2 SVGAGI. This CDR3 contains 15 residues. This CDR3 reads CASSYAGTENYGYTF. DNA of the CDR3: TGTGCCAGCAGTTATGCCGGGACGGAGAACTATGGCTACACCTTC.

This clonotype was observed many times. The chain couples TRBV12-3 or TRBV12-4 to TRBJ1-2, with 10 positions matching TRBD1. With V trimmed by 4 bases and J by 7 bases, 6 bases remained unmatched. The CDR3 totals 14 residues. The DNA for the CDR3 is TGTGCCAGCAGTTGGACAGGGGGAACAGGTGGCTACACCTTC. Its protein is CASSWTGGTGGYTF.

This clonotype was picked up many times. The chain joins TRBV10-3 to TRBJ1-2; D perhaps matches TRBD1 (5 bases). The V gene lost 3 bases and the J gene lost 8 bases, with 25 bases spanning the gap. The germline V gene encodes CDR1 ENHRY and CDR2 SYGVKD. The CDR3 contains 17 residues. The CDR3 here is CAISEGRGETVKRGYTF. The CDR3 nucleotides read TGTGCCATCAGTGAAGGCCGAGGGGAGACAGTAAAGCGGGGCTACACCTTC.

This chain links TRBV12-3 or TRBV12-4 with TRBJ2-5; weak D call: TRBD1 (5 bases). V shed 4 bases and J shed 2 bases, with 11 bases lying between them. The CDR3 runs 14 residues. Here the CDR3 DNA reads TGTGCCAGCAGTTCCACAGGCGCTCAAGAGACCCAGTACTTC. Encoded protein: CASSSTGAQETQYF.

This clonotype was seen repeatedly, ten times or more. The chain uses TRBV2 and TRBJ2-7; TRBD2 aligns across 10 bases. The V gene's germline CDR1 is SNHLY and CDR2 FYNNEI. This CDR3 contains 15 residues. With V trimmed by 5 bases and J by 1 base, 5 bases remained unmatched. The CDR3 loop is CASSPTSGVSYEQYF. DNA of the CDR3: TGTGCCAGCAGTCCTACTAGCGGGGTGTCCTACGAGCAGTACTTC.

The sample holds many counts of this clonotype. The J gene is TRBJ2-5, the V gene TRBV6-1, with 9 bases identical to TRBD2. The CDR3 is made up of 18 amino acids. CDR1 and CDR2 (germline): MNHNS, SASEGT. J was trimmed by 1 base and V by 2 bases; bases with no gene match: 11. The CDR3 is CASSERGELAGFQETQYF. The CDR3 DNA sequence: TGTGCCAGCAGTGAAAGAGGAGAACTAGCGGGCTTCCAAGAGACCCAGTACTTC.

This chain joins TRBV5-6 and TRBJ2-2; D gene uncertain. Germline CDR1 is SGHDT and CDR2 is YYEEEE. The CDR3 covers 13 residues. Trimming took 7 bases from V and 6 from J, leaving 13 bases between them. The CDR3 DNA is TGTGCCAGCGGCCTCCATGGGGCCGGGGAGCTGTTTTTT. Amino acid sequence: CASGLHGAGELFF.

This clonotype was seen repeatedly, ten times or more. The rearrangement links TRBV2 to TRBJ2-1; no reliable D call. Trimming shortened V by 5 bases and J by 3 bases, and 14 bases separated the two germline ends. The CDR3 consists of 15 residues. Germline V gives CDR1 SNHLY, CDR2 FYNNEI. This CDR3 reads CASSLAWDFYNEQFF. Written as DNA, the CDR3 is TGTGCCAGCAGTCTCGCTTGGGATTTCTACAATGAGCAGTTCTTC. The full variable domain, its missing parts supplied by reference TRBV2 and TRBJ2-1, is EPEVTQTPSHQVTQMGQEVILRCVPISNHLYFYWYRQILGQKVEFLVSFYNNEISEKSEIFDDQFSVERPDGSNFTLKIRSTKLEDSAMYFCASSLAWDFYNEQFFGPGTRLTVL.

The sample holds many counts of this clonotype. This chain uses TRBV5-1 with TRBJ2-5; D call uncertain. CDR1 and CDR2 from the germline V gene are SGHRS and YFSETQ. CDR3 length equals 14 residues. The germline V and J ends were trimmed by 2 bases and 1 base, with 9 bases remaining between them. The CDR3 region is CASSLGSAQETQYF. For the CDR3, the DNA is TGCGCCAGCAGCTTAGGCAGTGCCCAAGAGACCCAGTACTTC.